The text below deals with one T cell receptor beta chain. The data belong to a study of long-term antiretroviral therapy in people with HIV. The immunoSEQ assay was v3.0, run at survey level. Sequenced by immunoSEQ multiplex PCR; TCRdb stores in-frame clones only, minus some. Among roughly 34,000 clones listed, about 94% were seen once. V gave up 1 base and J gave up 0 bases, with 10 bases separating them. Looked up from germline, CDR1 is SNHLY and CDR2 is FYNNEI. This CDR3 is 15 amino acids long. The TCR was taken from a woman aged 50 to 60 with HIV. The specimen comprised unsorted PBMCs, sampled 5 to 5.5 years after starting antiretroviral therapy. The chain links TRBV2 to TRBJ2-7; D uncertain. The CDR3 DNA sequence: TGTGCCAGCAGTGAAGGGGGTTTGATCTCCTACGAGCAGTACTTC. This encodes CASSEGGLISYEQYF.